This T cell receptor beta chain emerged from a study of blood T cell repertoires in COVID-19. On the study more broadly: Sources were T cells, B-cell-depleted T cells, or PBMCs; the material itself was cDNA or gDNA.

This clone was observed a single time. As handled by the study authors: Estimation of nucleated cell counts was performed using reference gene primer amplification. This table comes from immunoSEQ multiplex PCR, and its TCRdb copy is limited to in-frame clones, with some not included. V, J and clone size are those of that table, while D and trimming were read from the DNA. The sample holds around 110,000 clones, roughly two thirds seen once. The germline V gene has CDR1 ENHRY and CDR2 SYGVKD. The CDR3 has 14 residues. Unmatched junction bases numbered 5, after V lost 9 bases and J lost 3 bases. The receptor was isolated from a human donor with acute or convalescent COVID-19. The donor label of this sample is uncertain. Sequencing was carried out using peripheral blood. V usage is TRBV10-3 and J usage is TRBJ2-2; TRBD1 matches 9 bases. The CDR3 protein is CAMKNRGHTGELFF. The CDR3 coding sequence is TGTGCCATGAAAAACAGGGGGCACACCGGGGAGCTGTTTTTT.